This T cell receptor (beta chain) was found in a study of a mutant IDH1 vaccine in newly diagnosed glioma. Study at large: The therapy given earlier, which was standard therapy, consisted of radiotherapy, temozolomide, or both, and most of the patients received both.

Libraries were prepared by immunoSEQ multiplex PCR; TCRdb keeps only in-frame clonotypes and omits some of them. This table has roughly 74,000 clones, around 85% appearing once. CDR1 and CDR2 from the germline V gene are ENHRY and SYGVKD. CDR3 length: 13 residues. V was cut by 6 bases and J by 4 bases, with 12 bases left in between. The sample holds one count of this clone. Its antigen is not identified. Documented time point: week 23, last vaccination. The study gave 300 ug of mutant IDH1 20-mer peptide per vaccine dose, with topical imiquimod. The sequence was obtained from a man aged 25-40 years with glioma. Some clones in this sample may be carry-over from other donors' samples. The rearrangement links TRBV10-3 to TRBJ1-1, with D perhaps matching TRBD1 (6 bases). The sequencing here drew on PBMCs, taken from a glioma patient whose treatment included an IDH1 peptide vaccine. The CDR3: CAISAGGTTEAFF. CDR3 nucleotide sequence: TGTGCCATCAGCGCCGGGGGCACCACTGAAGCTTTCTTT.